A single sample is the source of the 10 T cell receptor beta chains below, sequenced in a study of OX40 agonist ivuxolimab in advanced cancers. The method was immunoSEQ multiplex PCR; TCRdb's version includes in-frame clones alone and lacks a portion of them. This sample carries about 50,000 clones, about 91% of them seen once, and the ten largest clones take 4.9%. The specimen comprised CD4+ or CD8+ T cells sorted from blood, sampled in a trial of the OX40 agonist ivuxolimab. The receptors here all came from an adult with an advanced solid tumor such as melanoma, head and neck, liver or kidney cancer.

The rearrangement uses TRBV28 and TRBJ1-2; the match to TRBD1 covers 8 bases. Germline lookup yields CDR1 MDHEN and CDR2 SYDVKM. CDR3 length equals 15 residues. Trimming took 10 bases from V and 7 from J; bases not matched to a gene: 17. The CDR3 DNA sequence: TGTGCCATCTCGAAAGACGGACAGGGCATCGCTGGCTACACCTTC. Its protein product is CAISKDGQGIAGYTF.

This chain uses TRBV27 with TRBJ2-1; D might be TRBD1 (5 bases). Looked up from germline, CDR1 is MNHEY and CDR2 is SMNVEV (reference sequence). V gave up 0 bases and J gave up 8 bases, with 8 bases separating them. This CDR3 spans 13 amino acids. The CDR3 protein is CASSLSRGYEQFF. The CDR3 nucleotides are TGTGCCAGCAGTTTATCTAGGGGTTATGAGCAGTTCTTC.

J is TRBJ2-5 and V is TRBV25-1; no clear D gene. The V and J ends lost 6 bases and 1 base respectively, with 15 bases between them. The CDR3 covers 15 residues. Germline CDR1 reads MGHDK; CDR2 reads SYGVNS. The CDR3 DNA reads as TGTGCCAGCAGCGAACTGCGTCGCAGCCAAGAGACCCAGTACTTC. The encoded protein is CASSELRRSQETQYF.

The J gene is TRBJ2-5, the V gene TRBV7-8, with TRBD2 identical over 10 bases. This CDR3 spans 17 amino acids. Looked up from germline, CDR1 is SGHVS and CDR2 is FQNEAQ. With 4 bases clipped from V and 2 bases from J, the junction kept 10 bases outside the gene matches. The CDR3 DNA is TGTGCCAGCAGCTCCTACGGACTAGCGGCGTCACAAGAGACCCAGTACTTC. Translating it yields CASSSYGLAASQETQYF.

This sequence joins TRBV25-1 and TRBJ1-4, with a tentative D call TRBD1 (5 bases). V lost 4 bases to trimming and J lost 8 bases, with 14 bases between them. CDR3 length: 14 amino acids. Per the germline V gene, CDR1 is MGHDK and CDR2 is SYGVNS. CDR3 residues: CASSGEGLGEKLFF. In nucleotides, the CDR3 is TGTGCCAGCAGTGGCGAGGGGCTCGGGGAAAAACTGTTTTTT.

The chain recombines TRBV4-3 with TRBJ2-5; 9 nucleotides agree with TRBD2. Germline loops: CDR1 LGHNA, CDR2 YSLEER. The CDR3 totals 15 residues. The V gene end was trimmed by 1 base and the J gene end by 2 bases; junction bases not matched to a gene: 2. CDR3 protein: CASSQGLAGQETQYF. In nucleotides, the CDR3 is TGCGCCAGCAGCCAAGGGCTAGCGGGGCAAGAGACCCAGTACTTC.

J is TRBJ1-1 and V is TRBV4-2; D uncertain. This CDR3 spans 14 amino acids. Trimming removed 0 bases at V and 2 bases at J, with 7 bases between. Germline CDR1 and CDR2: LGHNA and YNFKEQ. This CDR3 reads CASSQDGGNTEAFF. The DNA of the CDR3 is TGTGCCAGCAGCCAAGACGGAGGTAACACTGAAGCTTTCTTT.

V usage is TRBV7-9 and J usage is TRBJ2-7, with D hard to call. The CDR3 is made up of 13 amino acids. V lost 5 bases to trimming and J lost 7 bases, with 15 bases between them. The germline CDR1 and CDR2 sequences are SEHNR and FQNEAQ (reference sequence). The CDR3 DNA follows: TGTGCCAGCAGCGCCGGAGTAGGGAATGAGCAGTACGTC. Amino acid sequence: CASSAGVGNEQYV.

This clone was observed a few times. CDR3: CASSPTSNYGYTF. CDR3 in DNA: TGTGCCAGCAGTCCCACATCCAACTATGGCTACACCTTC. The chain is built from TRBV6-6 and TRBJ1-2; D unclear. The V end was cut by 5 bases, the J end by 2 bases, with 9 bases between. This CDR3 region has 13 residues. Germline CDR1 MNHNY, CDR2 SVGAGI (reference sequence).

The chain has TRBV7-8 and TRBJ2-1; the match to TRBD2 covers 13 bases. The germline gives CDR1 SGHVS, CDR2 FQNEAQ. V was clipped by 5 bases and J by 10 bases; unmatched bases: 8. The CDR3 is made up of 15 amino acids. The CDR3 spells CASSATSGGAWEQFF. CDR3 DNA sequence: TGTGCCAGCAGCGCCACTAGCGGGGGGGCTTGGGAGCAGTTCTTC.